Presented here are 20 T cell receptor beta chains from one specimen sequenced in a study of cytomegalovirus exposure and HLA in healthy donors. PCR involved 60 Vbeta and 13 Jbeta primers. Profiling relied on immunoSEQ multiplex PCR, and the TCRdb table lists in-frame clones only, not all of them. The sample's table shows 100,000 to 150,000 clones. Sequenced material: PBMCs. Source of these receptors: a woman aged 40 to 50 in good health and CMV-seropositive.

The chain is built from TRBV18 and TRBJ1-1; tentative D call: TRBD1 (5 bases). The germline V gene has CDR1 KGHSH and CDR2 LQKENI. V was cut by 1 base and J by 1 base, with 10 bases left in between. The CDR3 has 15 amino acids. CDR3 coding DNA: TGTGCCAGCTCACCACTCAGCCAGGGGAACACTGAAGCTTTCTTT. Translated: CASSPLSQGNTEAFF.

The chain recombines TRBV7-2 with TRBJ2-3; D not certain. V was cut by 0 bases and J by 2 bases, with 6 bases left in between. Per germline, CDR1 SGHTA and CDR2 FQGNSA. The CDR3 has 14 residues. The CDR3 is CASSLAGYTDTQYF. CDR3 sequence (DNA): TGTGCCAGCAGCTTAGCGGGCTACACAGATACGCAGTATTTT.

This rearrangement joins TRBV5-4 to TRBJ2-3, with 7 bases identical to TRBD1. This CDR3 region has 15 residues. From germline, CDR1 is SGHNT and CDR2 YYREEE (reference sequence). V gave up 1 base and J gave up 0 bases; unmatched junction bases: 2. The CDR3 region is CASSLRGRSTDTQYF. The CDR3 DNA reads TGTGCCAGCAGCTTGAGGGGGCGTAGCACAGATACGCAGTATTTT. The variable domain in full, with the rest retrieved from reference TRBV5-4 and TRBJ2-3, is ETGVTQSPTHLIKTRGQQVTLRCSSQSGHNTVSWYQQALGQGPQFIFQYYREEENGRGNFPPRFSGLQFPNYSSELNVNALELDDSALYLCASSLRGRSTDTQYFGPGTRLTVL.

V and J are TRBV19 and TRBJ1-5, with 7 bases identical to TRBD1. Per the germline V gene, CDR1 is LNHDA and CDR2 is SQIVND (reference sequence). This CDR3 has 12 amino acids. The CDR3 sequence is CALGTAGGPQHF. The CDR3 region has the DNA TGTGCTTTGGGGACAGCTGGGGGGCCCCAGCATTTT.

The chain is built from TRBV5-1 and TRBJ2-1, with 8 positions matching TRBD2. In germline, CDR1 is SGHRS, CDR2 YFSETQ. CDR3 length equals 18 residues. J was trimmed by 0 bases and V by 0 bases; bases with no gene match: 8. The CDR3 reads CASSLVGSGVSSYNEQFF. CDR3 nucleotide sequence: TGCGCCAGCAGCTTGGTAGGTAGCGGGGTTAGCTCCTACAATGAGCAGTTCTTC. Looking up the rest from reference TRBV5-1 and TRBJ2-1 gives the full variable domain: KAGVTQTPRYLIKTRGQQVTLSCSPISGHRSVSWYQQTPGQGLQFLFEYFSETQRNKGNFPGRFSGRQFSNSRSEMNVSTLELGDSALYLCASSLVGSGVSSYNEQFFGPGTRLTVL.

This chain uses TRBV28 with TRBJ1-3; D is perhaps TRBD1 (5 bases). The germline gives CDR1 MDHEN, CDR2 SYDVKM. CDR3 length equals 14 residues. V was shortened by 1 base and J by 2 bases, with 6 bases between the two germline ends. The CDR3 loop reads CASSLLGAGNTIYF. The CDR3 coding sequence is TGTGCCAGCAGTTTATTAGGGGCTGGAAACACCATATATTTT.

This chain joins TRBV7-3 and TRBJ1-1; no clear D. The CDR3 is made up of 15 amino acids. V lost 2 bases and J 1 base, leaving 11 bases between the germline ends. The germline CDR1 and CDR2 sequences are SGHTA and FQGTGA. The CDR3 nucleotides read TGTGCCAGCAGCTTATCCTCGGGTGGGAACACTGAAGCTTTCTTT. This translates into CASSLSSGGNTEAFF.

The J gene is TRBJ2-7, the V gene TRBV9; TRBD2 matches 7 bases. The CDR3 spans 17 residues. Germline values: CDR1 SGDLS, CDR2 YYNGEE. V shed 0 bases, J shed 2 bases, and the junction held 11 bases outside the gene matches. CDR3 loop: CASSVGSAAGAAYEQYF. As DNA, the CDR3 is TGTGCCAGCAGCGTAGGGTCGGCGGCGGGAGCGGCCTACGAGCAGTACTTC.

The V call is TRBV6-4, the J call TRBJ2-5; 7 nucleotides line up with TRBD2. V lost 4 bases to trimming and J lost 3 bases; unmatched junction nucleotides: 14. Germline V gene data show CDR1 as MRHNA and CDR2 as SNTAGT. This CDR3 has 17 residues. For the CDR3, the DNA is TGTGCCAGCAGTGGCGTGGCGGGAGAACCAATGGAAGAGACCCAGTACTTC. This encodes CASSGVAGEPMEETQYF.

The chain employs TRBV28 and TRBJ1-3; D is perhaps TRBD1 (5 bases). CDR1 is MDHEN, CDR2 SYDVKM, per germline. Trimming took 6 bases from V and 0 from J, leaving 9 bases between them. This CDR3 spans 14 amino acids. The CDR3 sequence is CASRGPLSGNTIYF. In DNA form, the CDR3 reads TGTGCCAGCAGGGGGCCGCTCTCTGGAAACACCATATATTTT.

DNA of the CDR3: TGTGCCATCAGTGAACGGAAGGACAGCCCCTACGAGCAGTACTTC. Its protein is CAISERKDSPYEQYF. The chain has TRBV10-3 and TRBJ2-5; a weak D match, TRBD1 (6 bases). TRBJ2-7 explains the end of the DNA better; the J call may be wrong. The germline CDR1 and CDR2 sequences are ENHRY and SYGVKD. CDR3 size: 15 residues.

On this clone itself: Distinct nucleotide sequences in the sample also encode this CDR3. This rearrangement joins TRBV11-3 to TRBJ2-7, with D maybe TRBD2 (6 bases). The germline V and J ends were trimmed by 1 base and 7 bases, with 29 bases remaining between them. The CDR3 has 19 residues. CDR1 is SGHNT, CDR2 YENEEA, per germline. This chain's CDR3 is CASSLALGRVEAGVREQYF. The DNA of the CDR3 is TGTGCCAGCAGCTTAGCATTGGGTAGGGTAGAAGCGGGCGTTCGGGAGCAGTACTTC.

The rearrangement joins TRBV5-1 to TRBJ2-1; the D gene is possibly TRBD1 (5 bases). Between the trimmed V and J ends, which lost 4 bases and 4 bases, there was a span of 12 bases. Germline CDR1 and CDR2: SGHRS and YFSETQ. This CDR3 spans 14 amino acids. Written as DNA, the CDR3 is TGCGCCAGCAGCATACTTAGACAGTACAATGAGCAGTTCTTC. This encodes CASSILRQYNEQFF.

The rearrangement uses TRBV19 and TRBJ2-2, with 9 bases that match TRBD1. The V and J ends lost 4 bases and 4 bases, in that order; junction bases with no gene match: 4. The germline V gene encodes CDR1 LNHDA and CDR2 SQIVND (reference sequence). The CDR3 consists of 15 residues. As DNA, the CDR3 is TGTGCCAGTAGTAGACAGGGGGAGGGCACCGGGGAGCTGTTTTTT. Protein sequence: CASSRQGEGTGELFF.

The CDR3 nucleotides read TGCGCCAGCAGCTTATGGACACCCCCCTACGAGCAGTACTTC. It encodes CASSLWTPPYEQYF. V gene TRBV5-1 combines with J gene TRBJ2-7; possibly TRBD1 for D (5 bases). The CDR3 loop spans 14 amino acids. Germline V gives CDR1 SGHRS, CDR2 YFSETQ. The V and J ends lost 2 bases and 2 bases respectively, with 11 bases between them.

The genes are TRBV28 and TRBJ2-2, with 8 positions matching TRBD1. This CDR3 is 16 amino acids long. Unmatched junction bases numbered 7, after V lost 6 bases and J lost 1 base. Germline loops: CDR1 MDHEN, CDR2 SYDVKM. Here the CDR3 reads CASSSSGTGNTGELFF. The CDR3 nucleotides read TGTGCCAGCAGCTCATCCGGGACAGGGAACACCGGGGAGCTGTTTTTT.

The rearrangement links TRBV6-1 to TRBJ1-5; D is unclear. The V gene lost 0 bases and the J gene lost 0 bases, with 6 bases spanning the gap. This CDR3 region has 15 residues. Germline V gene data show CDR1 as MNHNS and CDR2 as SASEGT. CDR3 sequence: CASSEAPSSNQPQHF. The CDR3 nucleotides are TGTGCCAGCAGTGAAGCACCCAGTAGCAATCAGCCCCAGCATTTT.

J is TRBJ2-3 and V is TRBV7-9; D is possibly TRBD1 (5 bases). Between the trimmed V and J ends, which lost 5 bases and 2 bases, there was a span of 8 bases. Looked up from germline, CDR1 is SEHNR and CDR2 is FQNEAQ (reference sequence). The CDR3 consists of 13 residues. CDR3 protein: CASSQGNTDTQYF. The CDR3 region has the DNA TGTGCCAGCAGCCAGGGTAACACAGATACGCAGTATTTT.

The rearrangement links TRBV19 to TRBJ1-1; perhaps TRBD1 as D (5 bases). V shed 5 bases and J shed 0 bases, with 7 bases lying between them. The germline CDR1 and CDR2 sequences are LNHDA and SQIVND (reference sequence). CDR3 length equals 13 residues. CDR3 in amino acids: CASSSQVNTEAFF. The CDR3, as DNA: TGTGCCAGTAGTTCACAGGTGAACACTGAAGCTTTCTTT.

The rearrangement links TRBV9 to TRBJ1-2; D is perhaps TRBD1 (6 bases). CDR1 and CDR2 from the germline V gene are SGDLS and YYNGEE. There are 14 residues in the CDR3. The ends were cut back, 4 bases at V and 8 bases at J, with 18 bases in the middle. In DNA, the CDR3 is TGTGCCAGCAGCTACGCACCCGAGGGGGTCGGCTACACCTTC. Protein sequence: CASSYAPEGVGYTF.